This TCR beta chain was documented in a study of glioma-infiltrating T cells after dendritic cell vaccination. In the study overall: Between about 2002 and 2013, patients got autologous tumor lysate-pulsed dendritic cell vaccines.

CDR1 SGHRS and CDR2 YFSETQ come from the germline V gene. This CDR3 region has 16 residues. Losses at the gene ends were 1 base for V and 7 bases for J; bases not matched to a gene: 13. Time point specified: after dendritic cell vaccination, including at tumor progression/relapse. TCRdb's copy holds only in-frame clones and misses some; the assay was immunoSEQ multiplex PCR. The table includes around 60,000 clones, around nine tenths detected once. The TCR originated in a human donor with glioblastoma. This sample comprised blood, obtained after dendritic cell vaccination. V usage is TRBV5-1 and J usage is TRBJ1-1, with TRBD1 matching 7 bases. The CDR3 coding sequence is TGCGCCAGCAGCTTGTCGTCCGGGACAGCGATGTTTGAAGCTTTCTTT. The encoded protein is CASSLSSGTAMFEAFF.